This T cell receptor beta chain was documented in a study of graft-versus-host responses after intestinal transplantation. Study overall: Recipients had multivisceral, liver-intestinal, or isolated intestinal transplants.

Graft specimens yielded both intraepithelial and lamina propria lymphocytes. Regarding the study as a whole: Where graft-donor T cell macrochimerism was present, patients had high graft-versus-host to host-versus-graft clonal ratios in allografts. There was an association between peak levels of circulating GvH clones and early post-transplant HvG declines.

A remark on this clone: The antigen remains unidentified.

TCRdb's table, derived via immunoSEQ multiplex PCR, lists solely in-frame clones and lacks some. Among about 15,000 clones listed, around 64% were seen once. This TCR derives from a human patient who received an intestinal transplant, so some T cells may come from the graft donor. Sample: ileum tissue, taken about 680 days after intestinal transplantation.

The CDR3 DNA is TGTGCCAGCAGCTCGGGACAGGGACTGAACACTGAAGCTTTCTTT. It translates to CASSSGQGLNTEAFF. V gene TRBV11-2 combines with J gene TRBJ1-1, with 9 bases identical to TRBD1. The CDR3 runs to 15 residues. The V and J ends lost 4 bases and 0 bases, in that order; junction bases with no gene match: 3. The V gene's germline CDR1 is SGHAT and CDR2 FQNNGV. The full variable domain, rest sourced from reference TRBV11-2 and TRBJ1-1, is EAGVAQSPRYKIIEKRQSVAFWCNPISGHATLYWYQQILGQGPKLLIQFQNNGVVDDSQLPKDRFSAERLKGVDSTLKIQPAKLEDSAVYLCASSSGQGLNTEAFFGQGTRLTVV.